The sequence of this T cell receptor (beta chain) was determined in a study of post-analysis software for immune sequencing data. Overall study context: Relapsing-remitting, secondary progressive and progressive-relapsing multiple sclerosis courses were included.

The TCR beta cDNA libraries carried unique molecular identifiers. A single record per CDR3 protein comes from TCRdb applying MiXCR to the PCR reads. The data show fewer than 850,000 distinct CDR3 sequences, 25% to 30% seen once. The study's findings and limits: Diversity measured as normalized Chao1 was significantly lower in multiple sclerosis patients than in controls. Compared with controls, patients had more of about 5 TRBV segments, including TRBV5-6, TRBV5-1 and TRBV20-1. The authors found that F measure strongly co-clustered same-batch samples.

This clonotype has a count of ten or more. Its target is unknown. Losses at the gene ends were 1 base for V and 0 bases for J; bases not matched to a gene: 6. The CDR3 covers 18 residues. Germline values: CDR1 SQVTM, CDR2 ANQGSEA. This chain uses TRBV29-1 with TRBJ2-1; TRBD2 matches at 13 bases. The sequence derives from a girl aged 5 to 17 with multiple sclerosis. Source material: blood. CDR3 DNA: TGCAGCGTTGAAGGGGGGACTAGCGGGGCCAGCTCCTACAATGAGCAGTTCTTC. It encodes CSVEGGTSGASSYNEQFF.